This T cell receptor (beta chain) was sequenced during a study of monozygotic twins with inflammatory bowel disease (dated by TCRdb to between 2017 and 2020). Background for the entire study: The full study comprised 28 monozygotic twin pairs: nine German pairs (four IBD-concordant, five IBD-discordant) and 19 IBD-discordant Danish pairs. The search for disease-associated traits relied mainly on comparing IBD patients with their genetically identical healthy co-twins within discordant pairs. Each individual had, on average, about 151 000 unique TCRalpha sequences and 181 000 unique TCRbeta sequences available for analysis.

A roughly 2.5 ml peripheral blood sample was drawn into PAXgene tubes per donor and stored at -80°C. Without T cell sorting, total RNA was isolated from whole blood using the PAXgene blood miRNA kit on an automated QIAcube. Peripheral blood from monozygotic twin pairs, either concordant or discordant for inflammatory bowel disease, underwent deep TCRalpha and TCRbeta repertoire profiling that used unique molecular barcoding. For every twin pair, smoking habits were documented, and each individual was categorised as a current, former or never smoker. Study-wide findings and limitations: A decrease in TCRbeta repertoire diversity, as measured by inverse Simpson index, was observed in IBD patients compared with their healthy co-twins. No difference in repertoire similarity was observed between concordant and discordant twins, possibly owing to limited statistical power. Because patients received different immunosuppressive treatments, the repertoires may have picked up extra background noise and variability between individuals. Different T cell subtypes could not be distinguished in the analysis. Compared with healthy twins, IBD patients had fewer clonotypes in common with other individuals, a difference most pronounced in patients showing signs of disease activity. No single strong signal or clonotype linked to IBD turned up in the results, so the idea that one exists was not supported.

Concerning this clonotype itself: It lacks a known antigen.

The germline V gene yields MGHDK for CDR1 and SYGVNS for CDR2. Its CDR3 holds 17 amino acids, cysteine through phenylalanine. There is no recorded DNA. Receptors were amplified or captured by 5' RACE. For each TCR library, around 3,800 ng of total RNA was used. For each sample, cDNA synthesis with SMARTScribe reverse transcriptase was split into eight separate reactions. During cDNA synthesis, template switching introduced unique molecular identifiers that contained a 6-nucleotide sample barcode. TCRalpha and TCRbeta cDNA was amplified by two nested PCRs of around 16 and 10 cycles, with bead purification after each PCR. Before amplification, the cDNA was both treated with uracil DNA-glycosylase and purified with the QIAquick PCR purification kit. The second PCR was the step at which Illumina TruSeq-compatible adapters and sample-specific barcodes were added. TapeStation and Qubit were used to check library quality and concentration, and 5 ng of each library was pooled. The pooled libraries were sequenced with 2 x 100 bp reads and custom sequencing primers on an Illumina HiSeq2500 single-index Rapid Run. Concerning the study's data processing: MiGEC version 1.2.6 was used for UMI-based consensus assembly, which corrected PCR and sequencing errors. MiXCR version 2.1.1 was used for V(D)J alignment, clonotype assembly and CDR3 extraction. To normalise gene usage, clonotype sharing and MAIT/NKT TCR abundance, the analysis used the top 1000, 10 000 and 20 000 clonotypes per sample. After downsampling to 27 000 UMIs, diversity was calculated as the inverse Simpson index using the vegan R package. Statistical testing used paired Mann-Whitney U tests on the discordant twin pairs and applied Benjamini-Hochberg correction for multiple testing. One entry per CDR3 protein sequence results from the TCRdb reprocessing of the reads, with DNA left out. TCRdb, not the original authors, processed these V and J calls. This sample's table contains some 400,000 distinct CDR3 sequences. The ten largest make up about 2.3% of the sample.

The specimen was blood. This sequence was found in a human donor with ulcerative colitis or Crohn's disease, or a healthy co-twin of an affected twin (not recorded which). The chain is made from TRBV25-1 and TRBJ2-5; TCRdb calls TRBD1, which cannot be checked without DNA. CDR3 loop: CASSDPGMGPFGETQYF. With the rest looked up from the reference TRBV25-1 and TRBJ2-5 genes rather than sequenced, the full variable domain is EADIYQTPRYLVIGTGKKITLECSQTMGHDKMYWYQQDPGMELHLIHYSYGVNSTEKGDLSSESTVSRIRTEHFPLTLESARPSHTSQYLCASSDPGMGPFGETQYFGPGTRLLVL.